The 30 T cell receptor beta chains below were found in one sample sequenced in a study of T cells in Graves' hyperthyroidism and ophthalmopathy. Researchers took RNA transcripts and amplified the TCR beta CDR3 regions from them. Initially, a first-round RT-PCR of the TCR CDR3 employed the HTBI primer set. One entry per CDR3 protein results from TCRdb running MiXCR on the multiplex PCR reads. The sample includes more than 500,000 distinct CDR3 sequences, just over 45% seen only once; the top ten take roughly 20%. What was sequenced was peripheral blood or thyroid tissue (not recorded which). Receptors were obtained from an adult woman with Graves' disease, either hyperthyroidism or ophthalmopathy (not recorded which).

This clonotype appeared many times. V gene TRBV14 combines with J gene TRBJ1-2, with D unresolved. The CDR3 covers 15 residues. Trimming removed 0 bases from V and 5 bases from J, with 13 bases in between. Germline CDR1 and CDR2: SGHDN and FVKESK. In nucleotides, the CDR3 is TGTGCCAGCAGCCAAGACGCCCGGGATGGTTATGGCTACACCTTC. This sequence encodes CASSQDARDGYGYTF.

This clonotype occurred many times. The CDR3 region has the DNA TGCGCCAGCAGCTTGGGCCGGGGGACCCAAGAGACCCAGTACTTC. Amino acids: CASSLGRGTQETQYF. This rearrangement joins TRBV5-1 to TRBJ2-5, with a tentative D call TRBD2 (6 bases). This CDR3 contains 15 residues. The V end was cut by 0 bases, the J end by 1 base, with 10 bases between. The germline gives CDR1 SGHRS, CDR2 YFSETQ. Together with reference TRBV5-1 and TRBJ2-5, the CDR3 gives the full variable domain: KAGVTQTPRYLIKTRGQQVTLSCSPISGHRSVSWYQQTPGQGLQFLFEYFSETQRNKGNFPGRFSGRQFSNSRSEMNVSTLELGDSALYLCASSLGRGTQETQYFGPGTRLLVL.

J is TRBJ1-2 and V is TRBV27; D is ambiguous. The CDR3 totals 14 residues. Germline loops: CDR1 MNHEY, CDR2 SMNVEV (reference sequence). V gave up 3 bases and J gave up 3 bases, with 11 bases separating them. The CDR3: CASSFSGRDYGYTF. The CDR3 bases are TGTGCCAGCAGTTTCTCTGGCAGAGACTATGGCTACACCTTC.

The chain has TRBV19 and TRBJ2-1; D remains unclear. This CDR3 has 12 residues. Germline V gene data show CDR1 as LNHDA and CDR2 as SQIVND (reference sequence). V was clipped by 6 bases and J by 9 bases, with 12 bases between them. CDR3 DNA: TGTGCCAGTAGCGAGGCGTTCGGTGAGCAGTTCTTC. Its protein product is CASSEAFGEQFF.

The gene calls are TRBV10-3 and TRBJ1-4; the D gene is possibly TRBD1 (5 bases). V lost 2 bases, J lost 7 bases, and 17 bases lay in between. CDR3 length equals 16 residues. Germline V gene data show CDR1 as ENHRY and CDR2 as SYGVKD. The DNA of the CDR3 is TGTGCCATCAGTGAGGAGGGGATGATGGAGACTGAAAAACTGTTTTTT. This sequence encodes CAISEEGMMETEKLFF.

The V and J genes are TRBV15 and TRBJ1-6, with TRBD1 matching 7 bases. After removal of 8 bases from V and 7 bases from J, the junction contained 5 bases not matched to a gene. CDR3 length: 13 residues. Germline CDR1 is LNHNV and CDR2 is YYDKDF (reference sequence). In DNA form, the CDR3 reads TGTGCCACCGCGGGACAGTTAAATTCACCCCTCCACTTT. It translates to CATAGQLNSPLHF.

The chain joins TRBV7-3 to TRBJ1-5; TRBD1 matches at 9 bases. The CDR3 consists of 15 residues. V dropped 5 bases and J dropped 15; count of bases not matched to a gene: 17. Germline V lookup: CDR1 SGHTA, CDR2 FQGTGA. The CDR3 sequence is CASSHDRNTGTGLHF. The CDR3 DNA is TGTGCCAGCAGCCACGACAGAAACACCGGGACAGGGCTGCATTTT.

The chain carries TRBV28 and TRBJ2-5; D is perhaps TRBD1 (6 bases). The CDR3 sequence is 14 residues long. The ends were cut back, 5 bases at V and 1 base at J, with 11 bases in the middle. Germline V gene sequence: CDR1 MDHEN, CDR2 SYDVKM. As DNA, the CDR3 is TGTGCCAGCAGTATCCACAGGGCCCAAGAGACCCAGTACTTC. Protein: CASSIHRAQETQYF.

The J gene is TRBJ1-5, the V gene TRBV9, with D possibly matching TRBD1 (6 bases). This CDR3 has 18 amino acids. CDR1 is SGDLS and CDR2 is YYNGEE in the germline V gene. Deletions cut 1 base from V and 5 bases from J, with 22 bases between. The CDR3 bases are TGTGCCAGCAGCGTACGCTTGGGGGCGATTTCAGGGCATCAGCCCCAGCATTTT. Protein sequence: CASSVRLGAISGHQPQHF.

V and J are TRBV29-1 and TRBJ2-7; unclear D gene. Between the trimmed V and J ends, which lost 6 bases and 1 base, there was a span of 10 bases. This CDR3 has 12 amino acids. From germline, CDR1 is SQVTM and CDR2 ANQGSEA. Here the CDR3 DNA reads TGCAGCGTCTGGACGGATTCCTACGAGCAGTACTTC. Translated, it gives CSVWTDSYEQYF.

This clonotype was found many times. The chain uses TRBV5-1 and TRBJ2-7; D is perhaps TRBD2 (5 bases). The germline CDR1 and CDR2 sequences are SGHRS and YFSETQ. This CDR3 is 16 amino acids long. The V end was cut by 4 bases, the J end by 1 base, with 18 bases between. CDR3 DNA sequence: TGCGCCAGCAGCCCGACGGGGAGCCTCCTTTCCTACGAGCAGTACTTC. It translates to CASSPTGSLLSYEQYF.

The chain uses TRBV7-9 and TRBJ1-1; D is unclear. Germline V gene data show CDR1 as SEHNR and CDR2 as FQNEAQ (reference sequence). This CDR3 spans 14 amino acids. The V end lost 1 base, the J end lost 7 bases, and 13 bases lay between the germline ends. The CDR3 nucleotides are TGTGCCAGCAGCTTAGACGTTTTGGGCAGTGAAGCTTTCTTT. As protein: CASSLDVLGSEAFF.

The DNA of the CDR3 is TGTGCCAGCTCCCGACGGACAGACCTCTATGGCTACACCTTC. It is translated as CASSRRTDLYGYTF. J is TRBJ1-2 and V is TRBV18, with D maybe TRBD1 (6 bases). This CDR3 spans 14 amino acids. The germline V gene encodes CDR1 KGHSH and CDR2 LQKENI. Trimming stripped 6 bases from V and 4 bases from J, with 15 bases between.

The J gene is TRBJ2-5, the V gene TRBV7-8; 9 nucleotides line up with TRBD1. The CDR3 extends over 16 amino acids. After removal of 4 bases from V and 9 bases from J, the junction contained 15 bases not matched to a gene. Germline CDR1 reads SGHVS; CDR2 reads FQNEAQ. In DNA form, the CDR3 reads TGTGCCAGCAGCTCCCATAGGGACAGGGAAAGGCAGCCCCAGTACTTC. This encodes CASSSHRDRERQPQYF.

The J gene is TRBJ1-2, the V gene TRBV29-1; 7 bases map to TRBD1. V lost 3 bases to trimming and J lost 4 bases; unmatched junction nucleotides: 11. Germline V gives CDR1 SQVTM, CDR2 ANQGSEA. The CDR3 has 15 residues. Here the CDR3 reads CSVDWRGQELYGYTF. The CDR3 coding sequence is TGCAGCGTTGATTGGAGGGGGCAGGAGCTCTATGGCTACACCTTC.

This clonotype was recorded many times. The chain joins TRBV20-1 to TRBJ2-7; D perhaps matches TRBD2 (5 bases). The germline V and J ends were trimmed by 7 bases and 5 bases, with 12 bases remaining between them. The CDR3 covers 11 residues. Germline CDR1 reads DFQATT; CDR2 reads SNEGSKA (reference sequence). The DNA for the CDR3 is TGCAGTGGGGAGTTTGGGAACGAGCAGTACTTC. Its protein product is CSGEFGNEQYF.

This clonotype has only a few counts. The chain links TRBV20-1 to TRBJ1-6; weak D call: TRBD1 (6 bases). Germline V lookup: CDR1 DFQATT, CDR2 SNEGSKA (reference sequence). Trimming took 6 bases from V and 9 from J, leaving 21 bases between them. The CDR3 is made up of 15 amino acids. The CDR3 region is CSAPRYLGASSPLHF. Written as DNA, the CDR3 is TGCAGTGCGCCTCGCTATTTGGGGGCGAGTTCACCCCTCCACTTT.

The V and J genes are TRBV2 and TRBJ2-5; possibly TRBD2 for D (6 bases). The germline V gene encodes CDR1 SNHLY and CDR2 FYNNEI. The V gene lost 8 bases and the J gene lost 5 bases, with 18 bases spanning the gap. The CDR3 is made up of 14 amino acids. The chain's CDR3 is CASFGGASHETQYF. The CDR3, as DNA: TGTGCCAGCTTCGGGGGAGCTTCCCACGAGACCCAGTACTTC.

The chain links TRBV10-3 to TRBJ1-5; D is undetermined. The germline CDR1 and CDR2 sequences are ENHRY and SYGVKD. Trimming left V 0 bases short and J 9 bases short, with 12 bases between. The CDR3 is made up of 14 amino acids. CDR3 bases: TGTGCCATCAGTGAGTCCGTTTTCGGCAGGCCCCAGCATTTT. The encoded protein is CAISESVFGRPQHF.

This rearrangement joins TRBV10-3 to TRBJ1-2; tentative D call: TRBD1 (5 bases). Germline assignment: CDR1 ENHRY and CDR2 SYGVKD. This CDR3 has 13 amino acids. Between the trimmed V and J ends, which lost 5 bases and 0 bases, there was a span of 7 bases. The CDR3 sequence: CAISKGPNYGYTF. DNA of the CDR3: TGTGCCATCAGTAAGGGACCTAACTATGGCTACACCTTC.

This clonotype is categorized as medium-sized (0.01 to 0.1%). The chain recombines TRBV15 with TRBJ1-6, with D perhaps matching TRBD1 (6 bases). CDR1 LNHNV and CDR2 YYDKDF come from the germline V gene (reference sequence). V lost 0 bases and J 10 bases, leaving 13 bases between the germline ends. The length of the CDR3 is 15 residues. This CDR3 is CATSRDPGVGSPLHF. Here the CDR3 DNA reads TGTGCCACCAGCAGAGATCCAGGGGTAGGGTCACCCCTCCACTTT.

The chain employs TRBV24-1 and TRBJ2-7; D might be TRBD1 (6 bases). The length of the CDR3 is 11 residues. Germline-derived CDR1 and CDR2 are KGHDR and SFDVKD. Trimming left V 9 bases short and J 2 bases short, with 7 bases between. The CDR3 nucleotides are TGTGCCACCTCAGGGGCCTACGAGCAGTACTTC. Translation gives CATSGAYEQYF.

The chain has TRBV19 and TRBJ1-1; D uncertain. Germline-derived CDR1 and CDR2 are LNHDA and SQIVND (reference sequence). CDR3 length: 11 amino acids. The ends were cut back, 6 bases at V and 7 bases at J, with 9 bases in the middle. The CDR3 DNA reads TGTGCCAGTAGCCGATACAATGAAGCTTTCTTT. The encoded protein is CASSRYNEAFF.

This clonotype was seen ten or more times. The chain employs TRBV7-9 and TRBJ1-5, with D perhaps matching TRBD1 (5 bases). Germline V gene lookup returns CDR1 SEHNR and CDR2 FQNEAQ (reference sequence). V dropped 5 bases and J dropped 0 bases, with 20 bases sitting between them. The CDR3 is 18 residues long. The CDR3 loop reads CASSQRGGGDYSNQPQHF. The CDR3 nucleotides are TGTGCCAGCAGCCAACGGGGGGGGGGAGACTATAGCAATCAGCCCCAGCATTTT.

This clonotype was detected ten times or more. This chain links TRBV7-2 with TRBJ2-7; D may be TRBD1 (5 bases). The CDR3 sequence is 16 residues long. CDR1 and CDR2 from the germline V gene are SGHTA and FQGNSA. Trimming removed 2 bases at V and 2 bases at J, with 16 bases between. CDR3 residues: CASSLYSRGTPYEQYF. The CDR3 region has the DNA TGTGCCAGCAGCTTATATTCTAGGGGCACCCCCTACGAGCAGTACTTC.

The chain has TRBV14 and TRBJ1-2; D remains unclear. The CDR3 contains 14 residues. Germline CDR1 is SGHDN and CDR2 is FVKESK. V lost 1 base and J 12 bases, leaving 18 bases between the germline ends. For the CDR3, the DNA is TGTGCCAGCAGCCAAGTTATCCAGGCTTATGGAAACACCTTC. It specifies CASSQVIQAYGNTF.

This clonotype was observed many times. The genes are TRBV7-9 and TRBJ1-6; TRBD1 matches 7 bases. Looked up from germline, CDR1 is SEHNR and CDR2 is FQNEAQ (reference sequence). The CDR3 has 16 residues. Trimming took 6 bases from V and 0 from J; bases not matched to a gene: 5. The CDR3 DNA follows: TGTGCCAGCAGGGCCGGGACAGACTCCTATAATTCACCCCTCCACTTT. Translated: CASRAGTDSYNSPLHF.

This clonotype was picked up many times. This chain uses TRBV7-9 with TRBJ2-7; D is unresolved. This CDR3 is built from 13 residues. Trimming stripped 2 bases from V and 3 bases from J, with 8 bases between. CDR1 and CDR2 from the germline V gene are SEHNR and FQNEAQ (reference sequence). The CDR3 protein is CASSLPAGYEQYF. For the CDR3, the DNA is TGTGCCAGCAGCTTACCCGCAGGCTACGAGCAGTACTTC.

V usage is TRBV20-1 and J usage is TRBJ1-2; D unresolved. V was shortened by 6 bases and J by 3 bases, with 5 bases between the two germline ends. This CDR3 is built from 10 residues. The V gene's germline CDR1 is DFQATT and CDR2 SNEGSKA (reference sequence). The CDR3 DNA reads TGCAGTGCGTGGGACTATGGCTACACCTTC. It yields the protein CSAWDYGYTF.

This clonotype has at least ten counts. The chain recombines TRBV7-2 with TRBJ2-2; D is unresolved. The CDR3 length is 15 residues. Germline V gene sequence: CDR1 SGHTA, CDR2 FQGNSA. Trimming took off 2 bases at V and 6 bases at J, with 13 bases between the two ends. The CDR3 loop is CASSLISAAAGELFF. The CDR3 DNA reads TGTGCCAGCAGCTTAATATCGGCAGCCGCCGGGGAGCTGTTTTTT.